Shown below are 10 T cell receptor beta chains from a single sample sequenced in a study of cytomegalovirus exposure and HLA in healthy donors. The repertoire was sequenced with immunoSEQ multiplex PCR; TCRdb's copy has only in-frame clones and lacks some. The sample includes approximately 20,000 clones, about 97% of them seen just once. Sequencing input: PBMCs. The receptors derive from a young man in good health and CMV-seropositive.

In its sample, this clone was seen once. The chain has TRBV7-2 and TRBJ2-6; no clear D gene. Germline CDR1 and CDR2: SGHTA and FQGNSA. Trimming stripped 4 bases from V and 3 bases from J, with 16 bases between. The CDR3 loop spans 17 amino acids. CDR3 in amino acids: CASSSRGNSGGANVLTF. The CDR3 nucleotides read TGTGCCAGCAGCTCAAGAGGAAACTCGGGTGGGGCCAACGTCCTGACTTTC.

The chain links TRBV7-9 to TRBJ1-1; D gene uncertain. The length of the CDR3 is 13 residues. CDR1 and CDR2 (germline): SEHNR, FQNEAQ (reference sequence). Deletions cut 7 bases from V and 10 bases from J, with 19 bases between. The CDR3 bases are TGTGCCAGCACCCTTGCTTGGCTAGACGCAGCTTTCTTT. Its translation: CASTLAWLDAAFF.

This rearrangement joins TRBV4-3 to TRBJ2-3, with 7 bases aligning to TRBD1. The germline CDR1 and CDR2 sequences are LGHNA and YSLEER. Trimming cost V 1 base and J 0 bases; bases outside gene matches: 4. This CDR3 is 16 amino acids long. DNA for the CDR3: TGCGCCAGCAGCCAAGGGGACAGAACTAGCACAGATACGCAGTATTTT. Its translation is CASSQGDRTSTDTQYF.

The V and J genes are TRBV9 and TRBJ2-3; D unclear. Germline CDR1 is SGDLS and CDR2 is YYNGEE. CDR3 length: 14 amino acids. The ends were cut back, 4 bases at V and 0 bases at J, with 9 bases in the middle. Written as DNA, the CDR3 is TGTGCCAGCAGCTGGCAGTCTAGCACAGATACGCAGTATTTT. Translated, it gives CASSWQSSTDTQYF.

The CDR3 sequence: CASSQGTSGSQQETQYF. CDR3 nucleotides: TGCGCCAGCAGCCAGGGGACTAGCGGGAGCCAACAAGAGACCCAGTACTTC. The chain carries TRBV4-3 and TRBJ2-5, with 14 bases that match TRBD2. This CDR3 is 17 amino acids long. Trimming removed 3 bases from V and 2 bases from J; junction bases left unmatched: 5. In germline, CDR1 is LGHNA, CDR2 YSLEER.

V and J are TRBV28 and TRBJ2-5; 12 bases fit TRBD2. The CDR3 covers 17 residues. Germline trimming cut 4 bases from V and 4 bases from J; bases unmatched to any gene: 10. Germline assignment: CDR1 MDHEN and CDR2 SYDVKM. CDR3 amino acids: CASSYGLAGGPLETQYF. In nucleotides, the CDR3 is TGTGCCAGCAGTTACGGCCTAGCGGGAGGGCCCTTAGAGACCCAGTACTTC.

CDR3 nucleotide sequence: TGTGCCAGCAGCTTAAAAGGGACTAGCGGGGGCTACGAGCAGTACTTC. Amino acids: CASSLKGTSGGYEQYF. The chain employs TRBV7-6 and TRBJ2-7, with 14 nucleotides matching TRBD2. CDR3 length equals 16 residues. Germline values: CDR1 SGHVS, CDR2 FNYEAQ. Germline trimming cut 2 bases from V and 3 bases from J; bases unmatched to any gene: 3.

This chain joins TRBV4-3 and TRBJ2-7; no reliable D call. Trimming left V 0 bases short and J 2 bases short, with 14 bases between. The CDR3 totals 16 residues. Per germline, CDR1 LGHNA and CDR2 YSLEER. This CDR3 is CASSQDLHSSPYEQYF. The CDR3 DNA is TGCGCCAGCAGCCAAGATCTTCACTCTTCTCCCTACGAGCAGTACTTC.

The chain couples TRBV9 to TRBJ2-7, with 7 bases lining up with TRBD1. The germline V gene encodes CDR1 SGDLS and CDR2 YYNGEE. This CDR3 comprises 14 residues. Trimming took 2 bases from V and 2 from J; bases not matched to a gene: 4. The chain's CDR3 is CASSVGTDPYEQYF. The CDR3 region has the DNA TGTGCCAGCAGCGTCGGGACAGATCCCTACGAGCAGTACTTC.

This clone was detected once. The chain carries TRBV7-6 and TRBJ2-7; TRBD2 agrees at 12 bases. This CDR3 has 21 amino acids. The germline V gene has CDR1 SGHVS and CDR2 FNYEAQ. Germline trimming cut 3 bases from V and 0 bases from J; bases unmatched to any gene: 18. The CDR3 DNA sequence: TGTGCCAGCAGCTTCACCACTCCTAGCGGGAGGGCCGCTTCGACCTCCTACGAGCAGTACTTC. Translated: CASSFTTPSGRAASTSYEQYF.